This T cell receptor beta chain was observed in a study of metastatic and nonmetastatic thyroid tumors. Background on the study: Malignant thyroid and benign thyroid patients provided blood and tumor or nodule tissue whose repertoires were compared.

Study conclusions and caveats: According to reports, the diversity of TCR beta was significantly higher in malignant thyroid tumors than in benign nodules, and this held in both blood and tumor samples.

On this clone: Its antigen remains unknown.

Germline-derived CDR1 and CDR2 are DFQATT and SNEGSKA (reference sequence). Trimming stripped 0 bases from V and 8 bases from J, with 16 bases between. The CDR3 extends over 14 amino acids. No treatment of any kind had been given to any patient before thyroid surgery. Per the original methods: For papillary thyroid cancer, a distant-metastasis classifier was constructed from CDR3 differences observed across clinicopathological groups. With MiXCR, TCRdb called clones anew from the PCR reads. These V and J calls rely on TCRdb rather than the paper's analysis. The table lists 45,000 to 55,000 clones, around 23% of them singletons.

This sequence joins TRBV20-1 and TRBJ1-2; D gene ambiguous. Source material: blood. The sequence came from a male donor with papillary thyroid cancer or a benign thyroid nodule (not recorded which). Some clones in this sample may be carry-over from other donors' samples. The CDR3 DNA follows: TGCAGTGCTAGAGATATAGGGAGCCGGAGCGGCTACACCTTC. Translation: CSARDIGSRSGYTF.